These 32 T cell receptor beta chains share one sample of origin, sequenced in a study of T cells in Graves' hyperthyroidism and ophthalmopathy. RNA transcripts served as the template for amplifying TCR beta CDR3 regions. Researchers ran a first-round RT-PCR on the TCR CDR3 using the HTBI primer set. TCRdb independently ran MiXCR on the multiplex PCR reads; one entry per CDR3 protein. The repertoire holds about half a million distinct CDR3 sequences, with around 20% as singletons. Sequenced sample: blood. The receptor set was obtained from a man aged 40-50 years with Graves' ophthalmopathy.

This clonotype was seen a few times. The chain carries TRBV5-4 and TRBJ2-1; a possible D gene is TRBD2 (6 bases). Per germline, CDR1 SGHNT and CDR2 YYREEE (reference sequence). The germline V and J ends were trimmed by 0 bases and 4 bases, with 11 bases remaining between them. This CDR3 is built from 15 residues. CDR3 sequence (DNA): TGTGCCAGCAGCTTGGTTCGGGGGAGATACAATGAGCAGTTCTTC. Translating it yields CASSLVRGRYNEQFF.

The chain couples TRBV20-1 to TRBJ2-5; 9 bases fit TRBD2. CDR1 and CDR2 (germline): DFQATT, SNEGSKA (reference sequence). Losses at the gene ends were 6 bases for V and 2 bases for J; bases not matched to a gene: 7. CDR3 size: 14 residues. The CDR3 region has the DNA TGCAGTGCCCCCAAGACTAGCGGACAAGAGACCCAGTACTTC. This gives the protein CSAPKTSGQETQYF.

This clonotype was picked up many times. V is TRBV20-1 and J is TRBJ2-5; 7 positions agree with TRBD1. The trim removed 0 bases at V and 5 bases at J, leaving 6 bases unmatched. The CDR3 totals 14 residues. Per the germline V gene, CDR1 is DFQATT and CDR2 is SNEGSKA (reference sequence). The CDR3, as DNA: TGCAGTGCTAGAGATTCAAGGGGGCGGGAGACCCAGTACTTC. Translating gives CSARDSRGRETQYF.

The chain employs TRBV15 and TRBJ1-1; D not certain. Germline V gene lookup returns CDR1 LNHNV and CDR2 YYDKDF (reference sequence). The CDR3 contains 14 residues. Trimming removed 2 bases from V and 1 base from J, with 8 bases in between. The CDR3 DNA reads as TGTGCCACCAGCAGACCTCCCCCGAACACTGAAGCTTTCTTT. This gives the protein CATSRPPPNTEAFF.

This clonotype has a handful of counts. DNA for the CDR3: TGTGCCAGCAGAGTCGAGACAGGTCGCAATCAGCCCCAGCATTTT. Its protein is CASRVETGRNQPQHF. The chain recombines TRBV6-2 or TRBV6-3 with TRBJ1-5, with a possible D match to TRBD1 (6 bases). The V and J ends lost 6 bases and 2 bases respectively, with 14 bases between them. The CDR3 loop spans 15 amino acids. Per the germline V gene, CDR1 is MNHEY and CDR2 is SVGEGT.

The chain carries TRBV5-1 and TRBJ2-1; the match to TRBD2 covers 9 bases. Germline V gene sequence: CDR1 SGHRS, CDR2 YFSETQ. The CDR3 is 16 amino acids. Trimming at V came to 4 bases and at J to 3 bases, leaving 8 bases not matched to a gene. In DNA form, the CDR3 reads TGCGCCAGCAGCGATAGCGGGGGCCAGTTCTACAATGAGCAGTTCTTC. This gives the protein CASSDSGGQFYNEQFF. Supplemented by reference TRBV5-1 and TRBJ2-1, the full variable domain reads KAGVTQTPRYLIKTRGQQVTLSCSPISGHRSVSWYQQTPGQGLQFLFEYFSETQRNKGNFPGRFSGRQFSNSRSEMNVSTLELGDSALYLCASSDSGGQFYNEQFFGPGTRLTVL.

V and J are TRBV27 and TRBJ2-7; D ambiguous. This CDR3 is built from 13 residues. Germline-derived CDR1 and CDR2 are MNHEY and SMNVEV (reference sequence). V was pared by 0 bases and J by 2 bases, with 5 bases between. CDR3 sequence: CASSLSSPYEQYF. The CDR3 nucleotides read TGTGCCAGCAGTTTATCGAGCCCCTACGAGCAGTACTTC.

This CDR3 reads CASSPYAGVGYEQYF. In DNA, the CDR3 is TGTGCCAGCAGCCCTTACGCGGGAGTCGGCTACGAGCAGTACTTC. The gene calls are TRBV4-2 and TRBJ2-7, with 7 bases identical to TRBD2. This CDR3 comprises 15 residues. V shed 4 bases and J 3 bases; nucleotides not matched to a gene: 9. Germline V gene data show CDR1 as LGHNA and CDR2 as YNFKEQ.

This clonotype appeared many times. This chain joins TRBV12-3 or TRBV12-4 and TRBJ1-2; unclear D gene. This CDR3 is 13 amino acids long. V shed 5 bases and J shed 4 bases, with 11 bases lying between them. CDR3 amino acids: CASSSDTIYGYTF. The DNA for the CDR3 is TGTGCCAGCAGTAGCGACACGATCTATGGCTACACCTTC.

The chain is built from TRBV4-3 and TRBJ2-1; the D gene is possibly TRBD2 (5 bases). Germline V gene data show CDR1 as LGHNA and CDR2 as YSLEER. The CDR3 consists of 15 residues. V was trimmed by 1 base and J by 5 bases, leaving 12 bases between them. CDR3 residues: CASSQGWELHNEQFF. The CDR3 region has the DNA TGCGCCAGCAGCCAAGGGTGGGAGCTTCACAATGAGCAGTTCTTC.

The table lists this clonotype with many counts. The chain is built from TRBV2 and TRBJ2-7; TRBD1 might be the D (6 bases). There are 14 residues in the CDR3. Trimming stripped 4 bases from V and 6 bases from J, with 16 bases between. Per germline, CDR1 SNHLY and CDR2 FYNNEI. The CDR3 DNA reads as TGTGCCAGCAGTGCGAACCGCTTCAGGGGCGAGCAGTACTTC. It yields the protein CASSANRFRGEQYF. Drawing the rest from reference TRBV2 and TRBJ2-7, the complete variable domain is EPEVTQTPSHQVTQMGQEVILRCVPISNHLYFYWYRQILGQKVEFLVSFYNNEISEKSEIFDDQFSVERPDGSNFTLKIRSTKLEDSAMYFCASSANRFRGEQYFGPGTRLTVT.

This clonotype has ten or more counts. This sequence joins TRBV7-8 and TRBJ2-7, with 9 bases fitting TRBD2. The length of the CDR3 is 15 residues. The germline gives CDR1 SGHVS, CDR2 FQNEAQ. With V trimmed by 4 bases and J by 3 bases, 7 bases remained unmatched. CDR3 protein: CASSSGRGRDYEQYF. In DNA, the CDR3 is TGTGCCAGCAGCTCGGGCCGCGGGAGGGACTACGAGCAGTACTTC.

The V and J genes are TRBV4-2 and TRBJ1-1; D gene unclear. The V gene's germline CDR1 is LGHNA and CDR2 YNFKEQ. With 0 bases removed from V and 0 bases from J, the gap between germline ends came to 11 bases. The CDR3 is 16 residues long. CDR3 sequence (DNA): TGTGCCAGCAGCCAAGAGTCCGTAGGGTTGAACACTGAAGCTTTCTTT. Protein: CASSQESVGLNTEAFF.

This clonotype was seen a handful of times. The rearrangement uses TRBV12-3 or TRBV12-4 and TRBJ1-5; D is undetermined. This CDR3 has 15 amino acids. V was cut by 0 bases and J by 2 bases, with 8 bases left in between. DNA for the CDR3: TGTGCCAGCAGTTTAGCTAAGGCAGGCAATCAGCCCCAGCATTTT. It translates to CASSLAKAGNQPQHF.

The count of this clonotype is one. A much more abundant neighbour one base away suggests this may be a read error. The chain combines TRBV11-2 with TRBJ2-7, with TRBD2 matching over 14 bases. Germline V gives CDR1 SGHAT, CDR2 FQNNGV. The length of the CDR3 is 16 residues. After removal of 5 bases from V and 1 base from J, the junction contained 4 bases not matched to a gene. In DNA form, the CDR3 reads TGTGCCAGCAGCCCCGGGACTAGCGGGGGTTCCTACGAGCAGTACTTC. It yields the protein CASSPGTSGGSYEQYF.

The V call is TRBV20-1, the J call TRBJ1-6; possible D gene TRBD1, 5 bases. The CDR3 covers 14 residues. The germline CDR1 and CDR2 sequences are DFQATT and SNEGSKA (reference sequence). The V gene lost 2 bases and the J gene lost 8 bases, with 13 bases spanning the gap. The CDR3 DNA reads TGCAGTGCTAGATCCGCCGGGGGGGATTCACCCCTCCACTTT. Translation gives CSARSAGGDSPLHF.

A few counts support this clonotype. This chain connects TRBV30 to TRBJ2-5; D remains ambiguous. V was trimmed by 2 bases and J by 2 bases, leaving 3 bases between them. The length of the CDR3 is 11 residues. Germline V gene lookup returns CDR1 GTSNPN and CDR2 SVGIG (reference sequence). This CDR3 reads CAWSLQETQYF. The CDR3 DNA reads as TGTGCCTGGAGTTTACAAGAGACCCAGTACTTC.

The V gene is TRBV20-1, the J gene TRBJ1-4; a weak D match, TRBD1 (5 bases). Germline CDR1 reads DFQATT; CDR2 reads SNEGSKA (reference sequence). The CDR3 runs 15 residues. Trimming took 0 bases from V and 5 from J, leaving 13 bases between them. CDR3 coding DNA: TGCAGTGCTAGAGATTTAACGGACACCAATGAAAAACTGTTTTTT. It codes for CSARDLTDTNEKLFF.

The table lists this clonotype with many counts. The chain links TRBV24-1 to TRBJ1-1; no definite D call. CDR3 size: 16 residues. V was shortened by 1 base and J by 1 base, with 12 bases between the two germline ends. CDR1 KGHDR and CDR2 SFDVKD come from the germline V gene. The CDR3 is CATSDFMPEKNTEAFF. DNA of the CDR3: TGTGCCACCAGTGATTTCATGCCGGAAAAGAACACTGAAGCTTTCTTT.

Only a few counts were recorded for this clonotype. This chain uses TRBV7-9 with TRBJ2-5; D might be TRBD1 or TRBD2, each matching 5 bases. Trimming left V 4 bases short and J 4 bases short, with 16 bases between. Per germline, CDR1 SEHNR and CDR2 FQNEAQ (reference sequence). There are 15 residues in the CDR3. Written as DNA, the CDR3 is TGTGCCAGCAGCTCTGGGACGTCTATCCCAGAGACCCAGTACTTC. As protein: CASSSGTSIPETQYF.

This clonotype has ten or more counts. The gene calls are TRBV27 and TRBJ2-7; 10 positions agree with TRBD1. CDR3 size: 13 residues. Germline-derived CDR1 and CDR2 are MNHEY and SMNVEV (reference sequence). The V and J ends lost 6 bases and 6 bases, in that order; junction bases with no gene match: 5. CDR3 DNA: TGTGCCAGCAGATCGGGACAGGGGTTCGAGCAGTACTTC. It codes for CASRSGQGFEQYF.

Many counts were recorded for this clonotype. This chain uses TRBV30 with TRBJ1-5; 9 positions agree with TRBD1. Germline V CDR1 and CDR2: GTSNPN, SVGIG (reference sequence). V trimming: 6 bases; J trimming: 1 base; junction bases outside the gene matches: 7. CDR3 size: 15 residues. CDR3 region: CACSSGQGSNQPQHF. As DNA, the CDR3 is TGTGCCTGCAGTTCGGGACAGGGCAGCAATCAGCCCCAGCATTTT.

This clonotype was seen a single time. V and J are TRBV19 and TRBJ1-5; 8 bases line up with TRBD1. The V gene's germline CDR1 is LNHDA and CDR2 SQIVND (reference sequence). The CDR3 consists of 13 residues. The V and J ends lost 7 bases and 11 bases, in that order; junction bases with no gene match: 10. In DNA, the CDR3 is TGTGCCAGTAAGGAACAGGGGGTGGTGACCCAGCATTTT. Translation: CASKEQGVVTQHF.

The CDR3 loop is CASSWRDRDLEAQYF. The CDR3 bases are TGTGCCAGCAGTTGGAGGGACAGGGATTTGGAGGCCCAGTACTTC. The chain uses TRBV6-5 and TRBJ2-5, with 9 bases identical to TRBD1. V gave up 4 bases and J gave up 9 bases; unmatched junction bases: 12. This CDR3 comprises 15 residues. CDR1 MNHEY and CDR2 SVGAGI come from the germline V gene.

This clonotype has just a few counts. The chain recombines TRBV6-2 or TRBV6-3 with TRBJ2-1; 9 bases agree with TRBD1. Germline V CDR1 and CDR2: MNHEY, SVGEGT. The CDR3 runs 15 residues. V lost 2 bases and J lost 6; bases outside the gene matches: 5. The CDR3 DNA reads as TGTGCCAGCAGTTACGGGACAGGGACTCTCAATGAGCAGTTCTTC. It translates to CASSYGTGTLNEQFF.

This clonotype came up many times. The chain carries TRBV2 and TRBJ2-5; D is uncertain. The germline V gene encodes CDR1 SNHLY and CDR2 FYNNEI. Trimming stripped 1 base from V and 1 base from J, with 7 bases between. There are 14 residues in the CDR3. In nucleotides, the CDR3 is TGTGCCAGCAGTGAAGGAGGTACCCAAGAGACCCAGTACTTC. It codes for CASSEGGTQETQYF.

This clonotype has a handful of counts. The CDR3 reads CASSFLGIGGGRNNEQFF. CDR3 sequence (DNA): TGTGCCAGCAGCTTCTTGGGAATCGGGGGAGGGCGGAACAATGAGCAGTTCTTC. The V gene is TRBV7-9, the J gene TRBJ2-1; 7 bases are a match to TRBD2. The CDR3 sequence is 18 residues long. V was pared by 3 bases and J by 5 bases, with 16 bases of the junction left unmatched. In germline, CDR1 is SEHNR, CDR2 FQNEAQ (reference sequence). The entire variable domain, with the rest obtained from reference TRBV7-9 and TRBJ2-1, is as follows: DTGVSQNPRHKITKRGQNVTFRCDPISEHNRLYWYRQTLGQGPEFLTYFQNEAQLEKSRLLSDRFSAERPKGSFSTLEIQRTEQGDSAMYLCASSFLGIGGGRNNEQFFGPGTRLTVL.

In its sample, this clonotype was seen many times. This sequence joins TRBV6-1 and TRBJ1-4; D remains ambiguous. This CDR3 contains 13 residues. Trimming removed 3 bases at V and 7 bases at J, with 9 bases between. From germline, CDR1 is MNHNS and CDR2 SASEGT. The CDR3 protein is CASSDTGGEKLFF. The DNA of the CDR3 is TGTGCCAGCAGTGACACGGGCGGTGAAAAACTGTTTTTT.

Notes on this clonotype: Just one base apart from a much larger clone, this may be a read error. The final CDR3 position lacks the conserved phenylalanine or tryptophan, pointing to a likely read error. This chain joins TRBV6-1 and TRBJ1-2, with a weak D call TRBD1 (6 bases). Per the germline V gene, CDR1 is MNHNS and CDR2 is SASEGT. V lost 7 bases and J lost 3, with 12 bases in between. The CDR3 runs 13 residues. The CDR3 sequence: CASIGGTYYGYTS. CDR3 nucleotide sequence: TGTGCCAGCATCGGGGGCACTTACTATGGCTACACCTCC.

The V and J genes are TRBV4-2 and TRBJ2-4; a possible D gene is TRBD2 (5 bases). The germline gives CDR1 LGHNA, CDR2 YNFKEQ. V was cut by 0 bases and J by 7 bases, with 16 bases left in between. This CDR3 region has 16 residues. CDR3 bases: TGTGCCAGCAGCCAAGAAGGATGGACTTACGGGAACATTCAGTACTTC. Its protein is CASSQEGWTYGNIQYF.

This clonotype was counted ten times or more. CDR3 DNA sequence: TGTGCCAGCAGCTTGAAAGGACAGGGAACATACAATGAGCAGTTCTTC. Amino acids: CASSLKGQGTYNEQFF. The chain couples TRBV5-5 to TRBJ2-1; 8 nucleotides align to TRBD1. This CDR3 is built from 16 residues. J lost 4 bases, V lost 1 base, and 7 bases had no gene match. Germline CDR1 is SGHKS and CDR2 is YYEKEE (reference sequence).

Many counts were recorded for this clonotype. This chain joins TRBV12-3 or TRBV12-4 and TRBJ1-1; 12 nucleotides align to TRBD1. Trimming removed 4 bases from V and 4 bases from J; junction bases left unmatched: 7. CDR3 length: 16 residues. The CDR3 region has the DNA TGTGCCAGCAGTTCCTCGGGGGACAGGGGGCCCACTGAAGCTTTCTTT. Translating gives CASSSSGDRGPTEAFF.